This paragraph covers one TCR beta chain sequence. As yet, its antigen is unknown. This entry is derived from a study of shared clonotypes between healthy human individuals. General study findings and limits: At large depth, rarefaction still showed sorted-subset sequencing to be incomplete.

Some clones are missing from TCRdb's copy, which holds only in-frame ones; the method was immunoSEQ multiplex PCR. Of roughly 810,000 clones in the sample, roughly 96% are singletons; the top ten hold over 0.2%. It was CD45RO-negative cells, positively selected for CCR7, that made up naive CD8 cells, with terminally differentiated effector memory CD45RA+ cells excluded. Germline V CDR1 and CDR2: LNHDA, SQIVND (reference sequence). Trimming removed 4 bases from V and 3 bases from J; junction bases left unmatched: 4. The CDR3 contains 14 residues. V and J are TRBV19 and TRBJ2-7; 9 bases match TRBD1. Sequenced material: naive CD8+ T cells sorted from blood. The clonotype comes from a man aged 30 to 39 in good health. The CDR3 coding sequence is TGTGCCAGTAGTAGAACGACAGGGGGCTACGAGCAGTACTTC. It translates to CASSRTTGGYEQYF. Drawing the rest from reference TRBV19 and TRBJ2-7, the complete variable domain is DGGITQSPKYLFRKEGQNVTLSCEQNLNHDAMYWYRQDPGQGLRLIYYSQIVNDFQKGDIAEGYSVSREKKESFPLTVTSAQKNPTAFYLCASSRTTGGYEQYFGPGTRLTVT.